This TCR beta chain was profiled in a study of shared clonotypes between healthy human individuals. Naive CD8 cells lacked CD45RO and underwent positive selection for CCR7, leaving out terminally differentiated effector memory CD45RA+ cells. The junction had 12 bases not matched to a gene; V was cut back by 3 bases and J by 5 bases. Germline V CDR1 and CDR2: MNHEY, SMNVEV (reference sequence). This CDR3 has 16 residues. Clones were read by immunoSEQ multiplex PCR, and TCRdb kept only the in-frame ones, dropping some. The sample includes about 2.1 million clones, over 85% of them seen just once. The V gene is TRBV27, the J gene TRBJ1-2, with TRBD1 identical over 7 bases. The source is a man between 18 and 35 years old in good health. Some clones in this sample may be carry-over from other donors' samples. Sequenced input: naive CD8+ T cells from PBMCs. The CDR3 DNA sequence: TGTGCCAGCAGTTTGCAACCCGGACAGGTTTTTTATGGCTACACCTTC. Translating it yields CASSLQPGQVFYGYTF.